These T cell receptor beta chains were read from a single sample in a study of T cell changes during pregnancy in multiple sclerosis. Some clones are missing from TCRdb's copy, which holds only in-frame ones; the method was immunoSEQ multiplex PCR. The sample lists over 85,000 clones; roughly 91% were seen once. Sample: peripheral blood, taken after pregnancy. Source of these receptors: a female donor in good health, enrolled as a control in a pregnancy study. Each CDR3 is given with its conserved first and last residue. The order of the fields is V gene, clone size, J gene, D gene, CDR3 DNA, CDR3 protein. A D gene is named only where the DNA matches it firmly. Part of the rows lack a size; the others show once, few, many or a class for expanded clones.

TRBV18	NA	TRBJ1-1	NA	TGTGCCAGCTCACCGGCCAGTTCGAACACTGAAGCTTTCTTT	CASSPASSNTEAFF
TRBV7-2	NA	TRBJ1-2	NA	TGTGCCAGCAGCGACAGGATTTATGGCTACACCTTC	CASSDRIYGYTF
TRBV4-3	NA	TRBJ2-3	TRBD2	TGCGCCAGCAGCCTGGTAGGGCTAGCGGGGCGCACAGATACGCAGTATTTT	CASSLVGLAGRTDTQYF
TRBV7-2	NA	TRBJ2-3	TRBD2	TGTGCCAGCAGTCCCGGACTAGCAAACACAGATACGCAGTATTTT	CASSPGLANTDTQYF
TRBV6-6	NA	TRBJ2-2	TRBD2	TGTGCCAGCAGTTACACCGGGGGGGCAACCGGGGAGCTGTTTTTT	CASSYTGGATGELFF
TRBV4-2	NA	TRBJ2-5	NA	TGTGCCAGCAGACATACGCCAGGAGGACAAGAGACCCAGTACTTC	CASRHTPGGQETQYF
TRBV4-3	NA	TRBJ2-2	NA	TGCGCCAGCAGCCCCCCTGGGAAGGGGGCCGGGGAGCTGTTTTTT	CASSPPGKGAGELFF
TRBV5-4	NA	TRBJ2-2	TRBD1	TGTGCCAGCAGCTTGTTGCAGGGGGCCCGGACCGGGGAGCTGTTTTTT	CASSLLQGARTGELFF
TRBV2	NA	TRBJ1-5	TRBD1	TGTGCCAGCAGGGGGGGCGGGACAGTCAATCAGCCCCAGCATTTT	CASRGGGTVNQPQHF
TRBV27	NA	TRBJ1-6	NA	TGTGCCAGCAGTTTTCTAGGATCACCCCTCCACTTT	CASSFLGSPLHF
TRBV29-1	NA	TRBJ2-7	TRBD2	TGCAGCGCCAGGATCCTAGCGGGGGCATCCTACGAGCAGTACTTC	CSARILAGASYEQYF
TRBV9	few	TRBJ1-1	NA	TGTGCCAGCAGCGTAGATGACTTTAACACTGAAGCTTTCTTT	CASSVDDFNTEAFF
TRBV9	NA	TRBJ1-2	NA	TGTGCCAGCAGCGTAGCCCAACCGGGGGAAGGAGGCTACACCTTC	CASSVAQPGEGGYTF
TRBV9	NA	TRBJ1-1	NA	TGTGCCAGCAGCGTAGCTGAGGGGGGGGCCGTAGCCAACACTGAAGCTTTCTTT	CASSVAEGGAVANTEAFF
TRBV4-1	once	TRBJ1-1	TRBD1	TGCGCCAGCAGCCATGGGACAGGGAGCGAAGCTTTCTTT	CASSHGTGSEAFF
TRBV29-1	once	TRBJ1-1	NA	TGCAGCGGCGGCCGAATTGGCGCTGAAGCTTTCTTT	CSGGRIGAEAFF
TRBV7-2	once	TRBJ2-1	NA	TGTGCCAGCAGCTTAGGGGCCAATGAGCAGTTCTTC	CASSLGANEQFF
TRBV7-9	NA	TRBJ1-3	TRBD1	TGTGCCAGCAGCGAGGGGGCAAGTGGAAACACCATATATTTT	CASSEGASGNTIYF
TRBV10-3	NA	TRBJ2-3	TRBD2	TGTGCCATCAGTGAGTCGTGGTTAGCGGGGGGAAGAGATACGCAGTATTTT	CAISESWLAGGRDTQYF
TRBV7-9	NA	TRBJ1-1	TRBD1	TGTGCCAGCAGCCCGGACAGGGGTATGAACACTGAAGCTTTCTTT	CASSPDRGMNTEAFF